In this sample, the clone carrying this T cell receptor beta chain turned up a few times. Its cognate antigen is unknown. Sequenced by immunoSEQ multiplex PCR; TCRdb stores in-frame clones only, minus some. The sample has about 150,000 clones; around 93% are singletons. The CDR3 extends over 14 amino acids. The data belong to a study of T cell responses to AZD1222 COVID-19 vaccine. Study observations and caveats: Scientists sampled the repertoires only once the peak T cell response had passed. Donors skewed white British and female; clonal diversity was possibly underestimated. After two AZD1222 doses, spike-specific TCR breadth and depth rose versus day 0.

The chain couples TRBV21-1 to TRBJ1-5. TRBV21-1 is designated a pseudogene. The receptor was isolated from an adult who received the AZD1222 COVID-19 vaccine. The sequencing used peripheral blood, collected 28 days after the second AZD1222 dose. CDR3 sequence: CASHPGEGNQPQHF. In DNA form, the CDR3 reads TGTGCCAGCCACCCGGGGGAGGGGAATCAGCCCCAGCATTTT.